These 9 T cell receptor beta chains were sequenced from one sample in a study of T cell responses to AZD1222 COVID-19 vaccine. Only in-frame clones appear in the TCRdb table, and some are missing; sequencing was by immunoSEQ multiplex PCR. The table shows 120,000 or so clones, with roughly 88% occurring only once. The sample consisted of peripheral blood, taken 28 days after the second AZD1222 dose. These receptors were obtained from an adult who received the AZD1222 COVID-19 vaccine.

The chain employs TRBV6-5 and TRBJ1-2, with D hard to call. Trimming shortened V by 7 bases and J by 8 bases, and 17 bases separated the two germline ends. CDR3 length: 13 amino acids. The germline CDR1 and CDR2 sequences are MNHEY and SVGAGI. In DNA form, the CDR3 reads TGTGCCAGCAAAGGTGGCGGATGGGGAGGCTACACCTTC. This gives the protein CASKGGGWGGYTF.

The genes are TRBV5-6 and TRBJ1-4; TRBD1 agrees at 10 bases. The ends lost 4 bases at V and 7 bases at J; junction bases unmatched: 7. Germline CDR1 and CDR2: SGHDT and YYEEEE. The CDR3 is 15 residues long. CDR3 coding DNA: TGTGCCAGCAGCCCCGGGACAGGGGTTTCTGAAAAACTGTTTTTT. It encodes CASSPGTGVSEKLFF.

The chain couples TRBV7-9 to TRBJ1-1, with D unresolved. Trimming took off 7 bases at V and 10 bases at J, with 19 bases between the two ends. The CDR3 extends over 13 amino acids. Per the germline V gene, CDR1 is SEHNR and CDR2 is FQNEAQ (reference sequence). The CDR3 reads CASILSPSARAFF. The CDR3 DNA follows: TGTGCCAGCATCCTAAGCCCCTCCGCTCGAGCTTTCTTT.

The chain uses TRBV2 and TRBJ1-6; possible D gene TRBD1, 6 bases. Germline CDR1 SNHLY, CDR2 FYNNEI. Between the trimmed V and J ends, which lost 6 bases and 4 bases, there was a span of 13 bases. CDR3 length equals 15 residues. The CDR3 nucleotides read TGTGCCAGCAGCCCACTGGACAGATATAATTCACCCCTCCACTTT. Translated, it gives CASSPLDRYNSPLHF.

The J gene is TRBJ1-5, the V gene TRBV6-2 or TRBV6-3; D is unclear. Germline V gene data show CDR1 as MNHEY and CDR2 as SVGEGT. CDR3 size: 14 residues. Trimming removed 0 bases from V and 0 bases from J, with 3 bases in between. As DNA, the CDR3 is TGTGCCAGCAGTTACTCGCTTAGCAATCAGCCCCAGCATTTT. Its protein product is CASSYSLSNQPQHF.

J is TRBJ2-3 and V is TRBV27; 12 bases match TRBD2. The V gene's germline CDR1 is MNHEY and CDR2 SMNVEV (reference sequence). V trimming: 1 base; J trimming: 2 bases; junction bases outside the gene matches: 4. The CDR3 is 17 residues long. CDR3 in amino acids: CASSLLLAGGLTDTQYF. In DNA form, the CDR3 reads TGTGCCAGCAGTTTATTGCTAGCGGGGGGGCTCACAGATACGCAGTATTTT.

This chain joins TRBV5-1 and TRBJ1-1; D uncertain. Germline V gene data show CDR1 as SGHRS and CDR2 as YFSETQ. V lost 0 bases and J 1 base, leaving 10 bases between the germline ends. The CDR3 sequence is 15 residues long. The CDR3 coding sequence is TGCGCCAGCAGCTTGGAGCGGGTCCCGAACACTGAAGCTTTCTTT. It codes for CASSLERVPNTEAFF. The full variable domain, its missing parts supplied by reference TRBV5-1 and TRBJ1-1, is KAGVTQTPRYLIKTRGQQVTLSCSPISGHRSVSWYQQTPGQGLQFLFEYFSETQRNKGNFPGRFSGRQFSNSRSEMNVSTLELGDSALYLCASSLERVPNTEAFFGQGTRLTVV.

The chain carries TRBV3-1 (or the pseudogene TRBV3-2) and TRBJ2-3; D may be TRBD2 (5 bases). The ends were cut back, 4 bases at V and 0 bases at J, with 14 bases in the middle. The CDR3 is 16 amino acids. The V gene's germline CDR1 is LGHDT and CDR2 YNNKEL (reference sequence). The CDR3 coding sequence is TGTGCCAGCAGCCCCGGACTGCCGAAGAGCACAGATACGCAGTATTTT. Amino acids: CASSPGLPKSTDTQYF.

J is TRBJ1-2 and V is TRBV7-2; D is unclear. The CDR3 covers 15 residues. Deletions cut 0 bases from V and 5 bases from J, with 13 bases between. CDR1 SGHTA and CDR2 FQGNSA come from the germline V gene. The CDR3 sequence: CASSLAHGPLYGYTF. The CDR3 coding sequence is TGTGCCAGCAGCTTAGCCCACGGACCCCTTTATGGCTACACCTTC.